What follows are 17 T cell receptor beta chains derived from one specimen sequenced in a study of T cells in localized non-small cell lung cancer. Produced via immunoSEQ multiplex PCR; TCRdb's table is partial and in-frame only. The table records about 6,700 clones, more than 35% of them present only once. The sequenced sample was lung tumor tissue, obtained before any cancer treatment. Receptors originate from a man between 40 and 70 years old with stage III lung adenocarcinoma.

J is TRBJ2-5 and V is TRBV9; the D gene is possibly TRBD2 (6 bases). This CDR3 contains 13 residues. Germline-derived CDR1 and CDR2 are SGDLS and YYNGEE. V lost 9 bases, J lost 4 bases, and 16 bases lay in between. DNA for the CDR3: TGTGCCACCAGACTAGATCTAGGAGAGACCCAGTACTTC. It encodes CATRLDLGETQYF. Looking up the rest from reference TRBV9 and TRBJ2-5 gives the full variable domain: DSGVTQTPKHLITATGQRVTLRCSPRSGDLSVYWYQQSLDQGLQFLIQYYNGEERAKGNILERFSAQQFPDLHSELNLSSLELGDSALYFCATRLDLGETQYFGPGTRLLVL.

V and J are TRBV30 and TRBJ2-7; D ambiguous. V dropped 2 bases and J dropped 2 bases, with 10 bases sitting between them. The CDR3 length is 13 residues. The germline gives CDR1 GTSNPN, CDR2 SVGIG (reference sequence). The CDR3 sequence: CAWSKGSTYEQYF. CDR3 coding DNA: TGTGCCTGGAGTAAAGGTTCGACCTACGAGCAGTACTTC.

This clone was counted ten times or more. The chain employs TRBV11-3 and TRBJ1-1; perhaps TRBD1 as D (6 bases). CDR1 is SGHNT, CDR2 YENEEA, per germline. The CDR3 sequence is 14 residues long. The ends were cut back, 3 bases at V and 5 bases at J, with 13 bases in the middle. The CDR3 is CASSFQGQGTEAFF. The CDR3 DNA sequence: TGTGCCAGCAGCTTTCAGGGACAAGGGACTGAAGCTTTCTTT.

This chain joins TRBV6-8 and TRBJ1-2, with 7 nucleotides matching TRBD1. From germline, CDR1 is MNHGY and CDR2 SAAAGT. J gave up 8 bases and V 6 bases, and 9 bases lay outside the gene matches. The CDR3 extends over 13 amino acids. The CDR3 spells CASRSQGLEGYTF. CDR3 coding DNA: TGTGCCAGCAGATCACAGGGGCTGGAAGGCTACACCTTC.

The table lists this clone with a few counts. This chain links TRBV7-6 with TRBJ1-1; D gene uncertain. The CDR3 has 14 amino acids. Trimming stripped 4 bases from V and 0 bases from J, with 9 bases between. Germline CDR1 reads SGHVS; CDR2 reads FNYEAQ. CDR3 nucleotide sequence: TGTGCCAGCAGCTCGGCACAAGTGAACACTGAAGCTTTCTTT. This sequence encodes CASSSAQVNTEAFF.

This chain uses TRBV29-1 with TRBJ2-1, with 12 bases identical to TRBD1. Germline V gene data show CDR1 as SQVTM and CDR2 as ANQGSEA. The length of the CDR3 is 15 residues. V gave up 7 bases and J gave up 7 bases; unmatched junction bases: 11. The CDR3 is CSAEKGTGGLNEQFF. The CDR3 DNA follows: TGCAGCGCGGAGAAAGGGACAGGGGGCTTGAATGAGCAGTTCTTC.

This clone was seen more than once but under ten times. The chain is built from TRBV5-1 and TRBJ2-7, with a possible D match to TRBD1 (6 bases). Deletions cut 0 bases from V and 6 bases from J, with 19 bases between. The CDR3 contains 16 residues. Germline CDR1 reads SGHRS; CDR2 reads YFSETQ. CDR3 in amino acids: CASSLAPGQAPIEQYF. The CDR3 nucleotides read TGCGCCAGCAGCTTGGCCCCGGGACAAGCCCCGATCGAGCAGTACTTC.

The chain uses TRBV6-8 and TRBJ2-7; TRBD2 might be the D (6 bases). Trimming removed 5 bases from V and 4 bases from J, with 15 bases in between. Germline V CDR1 and CDR2: MNHGY, SAAAGT. The CDR3 contains 14 residues. The CDR3: CASSLGTLGYEQYF. CDR3 sequence (DNA): TGTGCCAGCAGTCTCGGGACTCTCGGTTACGAGCAGTACTTC.

The chain combines TRBV29-1 with TRBJ2-1; tentative D call: TRBD2 (6 bases). Germline CDR1 reads SQVTM; CDR2 reads ANQGSEA. The length of the CDR3 is 14 residues. V was trimmed by 2 bases and J by 6 bases, leaving 14 bases between them. This CDR3 reads CSVESQGGSNEQFF. CDR3 in DNA: TGCAGCGTTGAAAGCCAGGGAGGTTCCAATGAGCAGTTCTTC.

This chain joins TRBV19 and TRBJ1-1, with D unresolved. Germline-derived CDR1 and CDR2 are LNHDA and SQIVND (reference sequence). The V end lost 1 base, the J end lost 4 bases, and 10 bases lay between the germline ends. The CDR3 contains 14 residues. CDR3 in DNA: TGTGCCAGTAGTATAGGCCTCCCCGGCACTGAAGCTTTCTTT. It yields the protein CASSIGLPGTEAFF.

This clone turned up a few times. The chain is built from TRBV19 and TRBJ1-1; D remains unclear. The V end lost 6 bases, the J end lost 6 bases, and 17 bases lay between the germline ends. Germline V lookup: CDR1 LNHDA, CDR2 SQIVND (reference sequence). The CDR3 spans 14 residues. The CDR3 nucleotides are TGTGCCAGTAGCATCTTTGGGGAAAGGGCTGAAGCTTTCTTT. Protein sequence: CASSIFGERAEAFF. The complete variable domain, with remaining parts taken from reference TRBV19 and TRBJ1-1, reads DGGITQSPKYLFRKEGQNVTLSCEQNLNHDAMYWYRQDPGQGLRLIYYSQIVNDFQKGDIAEGYSVSREKKESFPLTVTSAQKNPTAFYLCASSIFGERAEAFFGQGTRLTVV.

This clone appeared a few times. The chain is built from TRBV10-2 and TRBJ2-2; D is uncertain. Trimming left V 1 base short and J 6 bases short, with 6 bases between. This CDR3 has 13 residues. CDR1 and CDR2 from the germline V gene are WSHSY and SAAADI. Written as DNA, the CDR3 is TGCGCCAGCAGTGAGTTCAGCCCCGGGGAGCTGTTTTTT. Amino acids: CASSEFSPGELFF.

The chain joins TRBV4-1 to TRBJ1-1, with TRBD1 identical over 7 bases. Germline CDR1 MGHRA, CDR2 YSYEKL. This CDR3 is 15 amino acids long. J was trimmed by 1 base and V by 4 bases; bases with no gene match: 6. This CDR3 reads CASSLNRGENTEAFF. CDR3 nucleotide sequence: TGCGCCAGCAGCCTAAACAGGGGCGAGAACACTGAAGCTTTCTTT.

This clone was seen repeatedly, ten times or more. CDR3 sequence: CASSSVEDRGQETQYF. As DNA, the CDR3 is TGTGCCAGCAGCAGCGTAGAAGACAGGGGTCAAGAGACCCAGTACTTC. V usage is TRBV9 and J usage is TRBJ2-5, with 8 bases aligning to TRBD1. The germline CDR1 and CDR2 sequences are SGDLS and YYNGEE. This CDR3 spans 16 amino acids. V gave up 4 bases and J gave up 2 bases; unmatched junction bases: 10.

On this clone: The junction and the germline gene differ at one end; a read error may be behind it. This chain links TRBV4-1 with TRBJ2-5, with D possibly being TRBD2 (7 bases). This CDR3 comprises 19 residues. Germline values: CDR1 MGHRA, CDR2 YSYEKL. The CDR3 DNA follows: TGCGCCAGCAGCCAAGGGGCATCGGGACGGCGGGGGCATCAAGAGACTCAGTACTTC. Amino acids: CASSQGASGRRGHQETQYF.

This rearrangement joins TRBV5-1 to TRBJ1-4; 8 positions match TRBD1. CDR1 is SGHRS and CDR2 is YFSETQ in the germline V gene. The junction had 6 bases not matched to a gene; V was cut back by 3 bases and J by 8 bases. The CDR3 runs to 14 residues. The CDR3 DNA sequence: TGCGCCAGCAGCTCGGGACAGGCGGAGGAAAAACTGTTTTTT. Protein sequence: CASSSGQAEEKLFF.

CDR3 region: CASSLGDRGSNQPQHF. In DNA form, the CDR3 reads TGTGCCAGCAGCTTGGGGGACAGGGGAAGCAATCAGCCCCAGCATTTT. The chain uses TRBV11-3 and TRBJ1-5, with 10 nucleotides matching TRBD1. CDR1 SGHNT and CDR2 YENEEA come from the germline V gene. Trimming removed 3 bases from V and 1 base from J; junction bases left unmatched: 3. There are 16 residues in the CDR3.